This T cell receptor (beta chain) stems from a study of blood T cell repertoires in COVID-19. Residents of 24 US areas, aged about 18 to 100 years, made up the participants. Grouping used clinical history reported by participants in a survey and questionnaire. In the study's own analysis: How many nucleated cells were present was estimated from reference gene primer amplification. Here immunoSEQ multiplex PCR was the method, and the copy in TCRdb shows in-frame clones only, minus some. V and J calls plus clone size are reproduced from that table; the DNA served to infer D and trimming. There are 95,000 to 150,000 clones in the sample; about 83% occur only once, and approximately 3.5% lies in the top ten. Germline V CDR1 and CDR2: KGHSH, LQKENI. The CDR3 loop spans 15 amino acids. V was clipped by 3 bases and J by 7 bases; unmatched bases: 9.

The sequenced sample was PBMCs or T cells enriched from blood (not recorded which). The chain carries TRBV18 and TRBJ2-1; 7 bases are shared with TRBD2. The clonotype comes from a woman aged 25 to 39 who had recovered from COVID-19. CDR3 sequence (DNA): TGTGCCAGCTCACCCGGGGGTAGCGGGCATAATGAGCAGTTCTTC. Translated: CASSPGGSGHNEQFF.